A selection of T cell receptor beta chains follows, all from one sample in a study of blood T cell repertoires in COVID-19. Profiled with immunoSEQ multiplex PCR; TCRdb holds only in-frame clones, not every one. This repertoire shows 130,000 to 150,000 clones, 80% found once; its top ten account for 10% to 15%. Sequenced material: peripheral blood. Every receptor here comes from a man aged 60 to 69 with active or convalescent COVID-19. Both conserved end residues are part of each CDR3. D genes are given only for firm matches. Size values are once, few and many counts, or a class for expanded clones, and some rows have none.

cdr3_aa cdr3_nt d_call j_call clone_size v_call
CASSPRTRTYEQYF TGTGCCAGCAGCCCGCGGACACGTACCTACGAGCAGTACTTC - TRBJ2-7 few TRBV7-9
CASSVDRGSRKLFF TGTGCCAGCAGCGTAGACAGGGGCAGCCGAAAACTGTTTTTT TRBD1 TRBJ1-4 - TRBV7-2
CASSTSSGTGGEAFF TGTGCCAGCAGCACTTCATCCGGGACAGGGGGTGAAGCTTTCTTT TRBD1 TRBJ1-1 - TRBV9
CASSVRGPTEAFF TGTGCCAGCAGTGTGCGGGGACCCACTGAAGCTTTCTTT - TRBJ1-1 - TRBV2
CASSIVDSTSDTQYF TGTGCCAGTAGTATAGTTGACAGTACTTCAGATACGCAGTATTTT - TRBJ2-3 - TRBV19
CASSLSGKADNEQFF TGTGCCAGCAGCTTGAGCGGAAAAGCTGACAATGAGCAGTTCTTC - TRBJ2-1 few TRBV5-4
CASSPAPRDNEQFF TGTGCCAGCTCACCAGCCCCCAGGGACAATGAGCAGTTCTTC - TRBJ2-1 - TRBV18
CSVVGTSGSRETQYF TGCAGCGTTGTTGGGACTAGCGGGAGTAGAGAGACCCAGTACTTC TRBD2 TRBJ2-5 - TRBV29-1
CASSQAAGKSYNEQFF TGTGCCAGCAGCCAAGCAGCGGGAAAATCCTACAATGAGCAGTTCTTC TRBD2 TRBJ2-1 - TRBV14
CASSEGAGGVNQFF TGTGCCAGCAGTGAAGGGGCGGGAGGAGTTAACCAGTTCTTC TRBD2 TRBJ2-1 - TRBV2
CASSELPEGEGSSYEQYF TGCGCCAGCAGCGAACTCCCCGAGGGGGAGGGTAGCTCCTACGAGCAGTACTTC - TRBJ2-7 - TRBV4-1
CATSGSSESPGELFF TGTGCCACCAGTGGAAGCAGCGAGAGTCCCGGGGAGCTGTTTTTT - TRBJ2-2 - TRBV24-1
CASSPPGTGIFEQYF TGTGCCAGCAGCCCGCCCGGGACAGGGATATTCGAGCAGTACTTC TRBD1 TRBJ2-7 - TRBV5-4
CASSAGRNTEAFF TGTGCCAGCAGTGCCGGGAGGAACACTGAAGCTTTCTTT - TRBJ1-1 - TRBV25-1
CASQQGGLYGYTF TGTGCCAGCCAACAGGGTGGTCTCTATGGCTACACCTTC - TRBJ1-2 few TRBV6-5
CASSPGQTPYSNQPQHF TGTGCCAGCAGCCCGGGACAGACACCTTATAGCAATCAGCCCCAGCATTTT TRBD1 TRBJ1-5 - TRBV27
CATLGQGIHEQYF TGTGCCACCTTGGGACAGGGGATACACGAGCAGTACTTC TRBD1 TRBJ2-7 - TRBV19
CANSVGGSYNEQFF TGTGCCAATTCGGTGGGAGGGTCCTACAATGAGCAGTTCTTC TRBD2 TRBJ2-1 - TRBV10-3
CASSFEGLPHNEQFF TGTGCCAGCAGCTTTGAGGGCCTCCCCCACAATGAGCAGTTCTTC - TRBJ2-1 - TRBV7-3
CASSRTSGYNEQFF TGTGCCAGCTCACGGACTAGCGGCTACAATGAGCAGTTCTTC TRBD2 TRBJ2-1 - TRBV18
CASSYVGGWTPSRTDTQYF TGTGCCAGCAGTTATGTAGGCGGATGGACACCTTCCCGCACAGATACGCAGTATTTT - TRBJ2-3 few TRBV28
CASSPGTAAAETQYF TGTGCCAGCAGCCCTGGGACAGCCGCCGCTGAGACCCAGTACTTC TRBD1 TRBJ2-5 - TRBV2
CASSSTLYGYTF TGTGCCAGCAGCTCGACACTCTATGGCTACACCTTC - TRBJ1-2 - TRBV7-9
CASSVNLGQPQHF TGTGCCAGCAGTGTAAACCTCGGTCAGCCCCAGCATTTT - TRBJ1-5 - TRBV12-3/TRBV12-4
CASRRIQGTTLYEQYF TGTGCCAGCAGACGTATCCAGGGGACTACTCTCTACGAGCAGTACTTC - TRBJ2-7 - TRBV27
CASSPRHGEREKLFF TGTGCCAGCAGCCCCCGACACGGCGAACGGGAAAAACTGTTTTTT - TRBJ1-4 - TRBV9
CASSERAGVSNEQFF TGTGCCAGCAGTGAGCGAGCGGGAGTTTCCAATGAGCAGTTCTTC TRBD2 TRBJ2-1 - TRBV2
CASSHRGDNEQFF TGTGCCAGCAGTCATAGGGGTGACAATGAGCAGTTCTTC - TRBJ2-1 - TRBV27
CASSVAYSPTYQETQYF TGTGCCAGCAGCGTAGCTTACAGCCCTACGTACCAAGAGACCCAGTACTTC - TRBJ2-5 - TRBV9